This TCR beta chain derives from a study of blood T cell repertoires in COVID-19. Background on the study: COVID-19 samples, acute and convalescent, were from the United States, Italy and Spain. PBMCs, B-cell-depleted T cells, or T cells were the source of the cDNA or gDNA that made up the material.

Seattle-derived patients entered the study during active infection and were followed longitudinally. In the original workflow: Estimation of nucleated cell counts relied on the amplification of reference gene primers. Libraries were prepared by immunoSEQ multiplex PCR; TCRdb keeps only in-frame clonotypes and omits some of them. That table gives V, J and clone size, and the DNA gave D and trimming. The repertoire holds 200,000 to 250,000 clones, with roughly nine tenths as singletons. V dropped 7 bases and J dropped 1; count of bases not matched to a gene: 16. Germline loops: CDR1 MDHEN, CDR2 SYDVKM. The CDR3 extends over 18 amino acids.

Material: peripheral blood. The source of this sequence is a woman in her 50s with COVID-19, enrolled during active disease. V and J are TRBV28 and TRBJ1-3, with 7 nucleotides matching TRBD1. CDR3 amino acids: CASKSGGMGQGSGNTIYF. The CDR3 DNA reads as TGTGCCAGCAAGTCAGGGGGGATGGGGCAAGGATCTGGAAACACCATATATTTT.